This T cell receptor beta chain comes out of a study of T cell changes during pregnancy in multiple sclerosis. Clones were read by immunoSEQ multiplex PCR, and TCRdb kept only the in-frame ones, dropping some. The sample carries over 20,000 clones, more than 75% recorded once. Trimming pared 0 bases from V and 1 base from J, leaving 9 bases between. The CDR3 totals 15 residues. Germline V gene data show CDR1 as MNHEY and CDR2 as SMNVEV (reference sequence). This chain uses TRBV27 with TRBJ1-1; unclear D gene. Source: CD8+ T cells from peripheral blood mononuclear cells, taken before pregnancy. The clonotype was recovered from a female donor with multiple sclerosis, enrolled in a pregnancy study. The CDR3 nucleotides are TGTGCCAGCAGTTTATCGAGGGCCGCGAACACTGAAGCTTTCTTT. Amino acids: CASSLSRAANTEAFF.